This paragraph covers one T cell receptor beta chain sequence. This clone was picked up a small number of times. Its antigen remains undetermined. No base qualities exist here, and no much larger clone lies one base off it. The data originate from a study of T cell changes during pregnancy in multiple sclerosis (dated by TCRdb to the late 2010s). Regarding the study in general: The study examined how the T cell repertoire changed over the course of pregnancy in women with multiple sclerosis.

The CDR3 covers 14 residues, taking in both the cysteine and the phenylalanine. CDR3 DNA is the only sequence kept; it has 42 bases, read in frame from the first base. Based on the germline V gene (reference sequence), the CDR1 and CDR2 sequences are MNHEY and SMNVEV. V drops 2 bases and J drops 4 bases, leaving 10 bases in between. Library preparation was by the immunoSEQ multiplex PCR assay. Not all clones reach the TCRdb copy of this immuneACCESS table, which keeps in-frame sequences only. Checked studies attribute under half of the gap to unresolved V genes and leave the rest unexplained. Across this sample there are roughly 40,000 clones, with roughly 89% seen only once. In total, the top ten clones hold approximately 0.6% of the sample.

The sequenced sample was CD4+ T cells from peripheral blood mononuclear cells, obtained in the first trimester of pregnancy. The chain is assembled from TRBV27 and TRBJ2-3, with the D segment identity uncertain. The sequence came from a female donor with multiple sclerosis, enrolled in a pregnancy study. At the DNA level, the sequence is TGTGCCAGCAGTTTACGTCCTCGGGCAGATACGCAGTATTTT. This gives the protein CASSLRPRADTQYF.